This T cell receptor (beta chain) originates from a study of CD8 T cell repertoires and HIV-1 epitope variants. Background on the study: Cultures ran approximately 10 days, with IL-2, IL-7 and IL-15 added on days 3 and 7.

Clones were sequenced by immunoSEQ multiplex PCR, and TCRdb holds only the in-frame ones, with some missing. The table records about 90,000 clones, around 75% of them present only once. This CDR3 spans 15 amino acids. CDR1 is SGHTA, CDR2 FQGTGA, per germline. The V and J ends lost 0 bases and 3 bases respectively, with 11 bases between them. Only one count was recorded for this clone. V is TRBV7-3 and J is TRBJ2-5; D is unclear. The clonotype comes from a male donor with HIV. The sample taken for sequencing was uncultured baseline CD8+ T cells from peripheral blood mononuclear cells (PBMCs). This CDR3 reads CASSLTGFEEETQYF. The CDR3 DNA follows: TGTGCCAGCAGCTTAACCGGTTTTGAAGAAGAGACCCAGTACTTC.